Listed here are 18 T cell receptor beta chains from one sample, sequenced in a study of beta chain features in type 1 diabetes. Since all of the isolated RNA was reverse transcribed, expressed TCRB transcripts were what got sequenced. Sequencing was performed with immunoSEQ multiplex PCR; in TCRdb, only in-frame clones are kept and a portion is missing. The sample yields hundreds of thousands of clones, 11% to 15% seen once. For these receptors, no antigen is known. Study-level results: Researchers report that Type 1 diabetes patients had moderately but significantly shorter TCRB CDR3s across all four CD4+ subsets.

Sequenced input: naive CD4+ T cells from blood. The receptors come from a man aged 18 to 35 with type 1 diabetes.

The genes are TRBV4-1 and TRBJ2-7; perhaps TRBD2 as D (5 bases). CDR1 and CDR2 from the germline V gene are MGHRA and YSYEKL. This CDR3 is built from 13 residues. Trimming cost V 9 bases and J 8 bases, with 20 bases left between them. The CDR3 spells CASFDYRSLKQYF. The DNA of the CDR3 is TGCGCCAGTTTCGACTACAGATCTCTGAAGCAGTACTTC.

There are a few counts of this clone. The chain couples TRBV4-2 to TRBJ2-1; 10 bases are shared with TRBD2. The J segment lost 7 bases and the V segment lost 8 bases, leaving 14 bases of the junction unmatched. This CDR3 has 16 residues. From germline, CDR1 is LGHNA and CDR2 YNFKEQ. CDR3 DNA sequence: TGTGCCAGCCTCTTAAATCCTAGCGGGAGTAAAAATGAGCAGTTCTTC. Its translation: CASLLNPSGSKNEQFF.

The chain couples TRBV25-1 to TRBJ2-3, with 10 bases that match TRBD1. Trimming cost V 6 bases and J 0 bases; bases outside gene matches: 3. This CDR3 spans 15 amino acids. Germline assignment: CDR1 MGHDK and CDR2 SYGVNS. The chain's CDR3 is CASSPGQGSTDTQYF. The CDR3 DNA is TGTGCCAGCAGCCCGGGACAGGGGAGCACAGATACGCAGTATTTT. Supplemented by reference TRBV25-1 and TRBJ2-3, the full variable domain reads EADIYQTPRYLVIGTGKKITLECSQTMGHDKMYWYQQDPGMELHLIHYSYGVNSTEKGDLSSESTVSRIRTEHFPLTLESARPSHTSQYLCASSPGQGSTDTQYFGPGTRLTVL.

The chain carries TRBV25-1 and TRBJ2-7, with 8 bases identical to TRBD1. The CDR3 covers 15 residues. Germline assignment: CDR1 MGHDK and CDR2 SYGVNS. The V segment lost 2 bases and the J segment 1 base; nucleotides outside the gene matches: 4. The CDR3 DNA reads TGTGCCAGCAGTGAAGGGACAGGTTTTTCCTACGAGCAGTACTTC. Amino acids: CASSEGTGFSYEQYF.

V and J are TRBV4-1 and TRBJ2-7; TRBD1 or TRBD2 may be the D gene (6 bases each). The CDR3 extends over 14 amino acids. From germline, CDR1 is MGHRA and CDR2 YSYEKL. Trimming pared 3 bases from V and 6 bases from J, leaving 15 bases between. The CDR3 is CASSQAGGPGEQYF. The CDR3 nucleotides read TGCGCCAGCAGCCAGGCCGGGGGCCCGGGCGAGCAGTACTTC.

This clone was counted only a few times. The chain employs TRBV18 and TRBJ1-1; D may be TRBD1 (6 bases). CDR3 length: 17 residues. Germline V CDR1 and CDR2: KGHSH, LQKENI. V was trimmed by 1 base and J by 1 base, leaving 16 bases between them. DNA for the CDR3: TGTGCCAGCTCACCACTGTTGGCAGGGGCGGGGAACACTGAAGCTTTCTTT. Amino acid sequence: CASSPLLAGAGNTEAFF.

The table lists this clone with a few counts. The rearrangement joins TRBV19 to TRBJ2-7; D remains unclear. This CDR3 comprises 11 residues. CDR1 LNHDA and CDR2 SQIVND come from the germline V gene (reference sequence). V was cut by 5 bases and J by 5 bases, with 7 bases left in between. The CDR3 is CASSGWDEQYF. DNA of the CDR3: TGTGCCAGTAGTGGATGGGACGAGCAGTACTTC. The entire variable domain, with the rest obtained from reference TRBV19 and TRBJ2-7, is as follows: DGGITQSPKYLFRKEGQNVTLSCEQNLNHDAMYWYRQDPGQGLRLIYYSQIVNDFQKGDIAEGYSVSREKKESFPLTVTSAQKNPTAFYLCASSGWDEQYFGPGTRLTVT.

This clone was detected only a few times. The rearrangement joins TRBV5-1 to TRBJ1-2; D not resolved. The CDR3 length is 14 residues. Trimming removed 2 bases at V and 0 bases at J, with 8 bases between. Per germline, CDR1 SGHRS and CDR2 YFSETQ. The CDR3 is CASSFDRANYGYTF. The DNA of the CDR3 is TGCGCCAGCAGCTTCGATAGAGCTAACTATGGCTACACCTTC.

The V and J genes are TRBV5-1 and TRBJ2-2; 7 nucleotides line up with TRBD2. CDR3 length: 16 residues. Germline assignment: CDR1 SGHRS and CDR2 YFSETQ. V shed 2 bases, J shed 3 bases, and the junction held 7 bases outside the gene matches. CDR3 amino acids: CASSFLGTTYTGELFF. CDR3 nucleotide sequence: TGCGCCAGCAGCTTTCTCGGGACTACCTACACCGGGGAGCTGTTTTTT.

The chain links TRBV4-3 to TRBJ1-5; 7 nucleotides line up with TRBD1. The ends lost 0 bases at V and 7 bases at J; junction bases unmatched: 3. Germline assignment: CDR1 LGHNA and CDR2 YSLEER. This CDR3 is built from 14 residues. CDR3 sequence reads: CASSQEGGGQPQHF. The CDR3 DNA is TGCGCCAGCAGCCAAGAAGGGGGCGGACAGCCCCAGCATTTT.

This clone was picked up a small number of times. The chain employs TRBV6-6 and TRBJ2-6; TRBD2 is a possible D gene (5 bases). CDR1 is MNHNY, CDR2 SVGAGI, per germline (reference sequence). Trimming pared 6 bases from V and 4 bases from J, leaving 7 bases between. The CDR3 extends over 13 amino acids. The CDR3 sequence: CASSPGGANVLTF. The CDR3 nucleotides are TGTGCCAGCAGCCCGGGGGGGGCCAACGTCCTGACTTTC.

The chain employs TRBV7-2 and TRBJ2-5; D might be TRBD1 (6 bases). Deletions cut 6 bases from V and 0 bases from J, with 11 bases between. This CDR3 spans 14 amino acids. Germline loops: CDR1 SGHTA, CDR2 FQGNSA. This CDR3 is CASRKQGNQETQYF. The CDR3 DNA reads as TGTGCCAGCAGGAAACAGGGCAACCAAGAGACCCAGTACTTC.

As regards this clone: The junction and the germline gene differ at one end; a read error may be behind it. The gene calls are TRBV28 and TRBJ2-5; D is uncertain. The CDR3 consists of 12 residues. CDR1 is MDHEN, CDR2 SYDVKM, per germline. CDR3 in amino acids: CASSLSQGTQYF. The DNA for the CDR3 is TGTGCCAGCAGTTTATCCCAAGGGACCCAGTACTTC.

The genes are TRBV27 and TRBJ2-1, with TRBD1 matching over 9 bases. This CDR3 contains 13 residues. Looked up from germline, CDR1 is MNHEY and CDR2 is SMNVEV (reference sequence). V shed 5 bases, J shed 12 bases, and the junction held 8 bases outside the gene matches. CDR3 residues: CASSPRTGEGQFF. CDR3 sequence (DNA): TGTGCCAGCAGTCCCCGGACAGGGGAAGGGCAGTTCTTC.

The chain recombines TRBV2 with TRBJ1-1; D is ambiguous. Germline V gives CDR1 SNHLY, CDR2 FYNNEI. CDR3 size: 13 residues. V was cut by 5 bases and J by 2 bases, with 9 bases left in between. The CDR3 sequence is CASSLRPNTEAFF. The CDR3 DNA follows: TGTGCCAGCAGTCTCAGGCCAAACACTGAAGCTTTCTTT. The full variable domain, its missing parts supplied by reference TRBV2 and TRBJ1-1, is EPEVTQTPSHQVTQMGQEVILRCVPISNHLYFYWYRQILGQKVEFLVSFYNNEISEKSEIFDDQFSVERPDGSNFTLKIRSTKLEDSAMYFCASSLRPNTEAFFGQGTRLTVV.

In regard to this clone: A read error may explain this, as a much larger clone is one base away. Other DNA sequences in the same sample also yield this CDR3. This chain uses TRBV5-1 with TRBJ2-3; no definite D call. The germline V gene has CDR1 SGHRS and CDR2 YFSETQ. V was pared by 4 bases and J by 0 bases, with 3 bases between. The CDR3 runs to 12 residues. This CDR3 reads CASSPSTDTQYF. The CDR3 coding sequence is TGCGCCAGCAGCCCCAGCACAGATACGCAGTATTTT. Full variable domain (outside the CDR3, taken from reference TRBV5-1 and TRBJ2-3): KAGVTQTPRYLIKTRGQQVTLSCSPISGHRSVSWYQQTPGQGLQFLFEYFSETQRNKGNFPGRFSGRQFSNSRSEMNVSTLELGDSALYLCASSPSTDTQYFGPGTRLTVL.

The CDR3 nucleotides read TGTGCCAGCAGCTTAGCAGGGATGGAGGGGGATACGCAGTATTTT. Its protein is CASSLAGMEGDTQYF. The rearrangement uses TRBV7-2 and TRBJ2-3; weak D call: TRBD2 (6 bases). Germline lookup yields CDR1 SGHTA and CDR2 FQGNSA. The CDR3 has 15 amino acids. V was trimmed by 0 bases and J by 6 bases, leaving 13 bases between them.

The chain recombines TRBV30 with TRBJ1-1, with TRBD1 as a possible D gene (5 bases). The CDR3 extends over 12 amino acids. Germline CDR1 is GTSNPN and CDR2 is SVGIG (reference sequence). V lost 8 bases, J lost 1 base, and 11 bases lay in between. The CDR3 region has the DNA TGTGCCCTGGGGCCAAGGAACACTGAAGCTTTCTTT. This sequence encodes CALGPRNTEAFF.